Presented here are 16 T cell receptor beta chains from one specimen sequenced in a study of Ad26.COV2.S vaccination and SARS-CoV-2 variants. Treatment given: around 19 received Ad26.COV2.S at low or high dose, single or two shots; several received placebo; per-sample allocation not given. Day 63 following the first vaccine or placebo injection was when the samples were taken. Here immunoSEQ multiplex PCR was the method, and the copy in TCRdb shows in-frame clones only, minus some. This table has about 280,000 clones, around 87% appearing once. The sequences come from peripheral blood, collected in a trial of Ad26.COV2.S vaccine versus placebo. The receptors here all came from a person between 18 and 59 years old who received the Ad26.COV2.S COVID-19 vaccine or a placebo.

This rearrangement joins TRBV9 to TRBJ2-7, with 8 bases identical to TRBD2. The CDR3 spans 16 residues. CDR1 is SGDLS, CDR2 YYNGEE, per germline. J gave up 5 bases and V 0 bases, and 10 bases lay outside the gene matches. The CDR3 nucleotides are TGTGCCAGCAGCGTAGCTGGGAGGACTAGCAGCGACGAGCAGTACTTC. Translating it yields CASSVAGRTSSDEQYF. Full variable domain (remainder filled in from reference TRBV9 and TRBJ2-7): DSGVTQTPKHLITATGQRVTLRCSPRSGDLSVYWYQQSLDQGLQFLIQYYNGEERAKGNILERFSAQQFPDLHSELNLSSLELGDSALYFCASSVAGRTSSDEQYFGPGTRLTVT.

In nucleotides, the CDR3 is TGTGCCAGCAGCCAACGGACTAGCGGGGGGGCCTGGGATACGCAGTATTTT. Amino acids: CASSQRTSGGAWDTQYF. The chain combines TRBV7-2 with TRBJ2-3; 15 nucleotides match TRBD2. With 5 bases clipped from V and 6 bases from J, the junction kept 9 bases outside the gene matches. The CDR3 sequence is 17 residues long. Germline-derived CDR1 and CDR2 are SGHTA and FQGNSA.

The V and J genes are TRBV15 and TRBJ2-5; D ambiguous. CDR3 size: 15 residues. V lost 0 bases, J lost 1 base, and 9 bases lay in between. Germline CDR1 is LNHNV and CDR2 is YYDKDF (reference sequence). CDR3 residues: CATSRDRRPQETQYF. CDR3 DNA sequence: TGTGCCACCAGCAGAGATAGACGGCCCCAAGAGACCCAGTACTTC.

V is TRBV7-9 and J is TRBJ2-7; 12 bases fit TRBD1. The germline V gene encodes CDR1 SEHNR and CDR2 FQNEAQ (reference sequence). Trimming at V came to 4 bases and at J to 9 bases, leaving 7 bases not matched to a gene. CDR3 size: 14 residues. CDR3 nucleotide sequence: TGTGCCAGCAGCTCCGGGACAGGGGGCTTCGTGCAGTACTTC. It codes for CASSSGTGGFVQYF.

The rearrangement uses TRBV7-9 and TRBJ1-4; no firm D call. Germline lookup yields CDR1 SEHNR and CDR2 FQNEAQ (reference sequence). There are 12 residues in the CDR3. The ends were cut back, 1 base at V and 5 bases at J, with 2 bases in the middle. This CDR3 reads CASSLGNEKLFF. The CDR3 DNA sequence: TGTGCCAGCAGCTTAGGGAATGAAAAACTGTTTTTT.

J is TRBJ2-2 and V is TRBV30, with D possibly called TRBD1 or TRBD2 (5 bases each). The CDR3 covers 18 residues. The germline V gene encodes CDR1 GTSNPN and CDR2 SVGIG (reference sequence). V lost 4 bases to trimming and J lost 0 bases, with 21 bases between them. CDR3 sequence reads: CAWNRGVPGTANTGELFF. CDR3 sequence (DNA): TGTGCCTGGAACAGAGGGGTTCCCGGGACCGCGAACACCGGGGAGCTGTTTTTT.

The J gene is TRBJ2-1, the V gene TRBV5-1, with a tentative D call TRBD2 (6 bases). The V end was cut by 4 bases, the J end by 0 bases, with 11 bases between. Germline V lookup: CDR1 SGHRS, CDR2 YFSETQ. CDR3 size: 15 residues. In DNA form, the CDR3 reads TGCGCCAGCAGCCCGGGACTGAGCTCCTACAATGAGCAGTTCTTC. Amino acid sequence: CASSPGLSSYNEQFF.

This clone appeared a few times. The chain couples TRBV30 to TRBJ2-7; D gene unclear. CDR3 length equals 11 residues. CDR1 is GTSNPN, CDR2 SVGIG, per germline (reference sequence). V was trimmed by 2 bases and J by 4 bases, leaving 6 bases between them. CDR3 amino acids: CAWSQPYEQYF. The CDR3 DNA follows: TGTGCCTGGAGTCAACCGTACGAGCAGTACTTC.

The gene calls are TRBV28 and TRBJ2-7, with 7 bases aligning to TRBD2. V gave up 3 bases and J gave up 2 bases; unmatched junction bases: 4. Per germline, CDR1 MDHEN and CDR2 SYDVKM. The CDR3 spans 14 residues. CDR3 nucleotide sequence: TGTGCCAGCAGTTTTTGGGGGGGAACCTACGAGCAGTACTTC. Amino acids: CASSFWGGTYEQYF.

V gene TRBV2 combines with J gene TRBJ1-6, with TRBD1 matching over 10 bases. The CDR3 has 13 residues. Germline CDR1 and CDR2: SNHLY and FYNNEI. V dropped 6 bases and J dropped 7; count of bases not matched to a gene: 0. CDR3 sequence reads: CASRDRGNSPLHF. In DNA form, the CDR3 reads TGTGCCAGCAGGGACAGGGGGAATTCACCCCTCCACTTT.

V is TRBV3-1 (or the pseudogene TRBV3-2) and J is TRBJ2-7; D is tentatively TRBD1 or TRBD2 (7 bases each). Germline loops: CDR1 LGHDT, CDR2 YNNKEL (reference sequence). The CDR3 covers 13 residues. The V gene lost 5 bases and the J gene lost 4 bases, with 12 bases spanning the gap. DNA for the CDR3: TGTGCCAGCAGCTACAGGGGAGGGTACGAGCAGTACTTC. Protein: CASSYRGGYEQYF.

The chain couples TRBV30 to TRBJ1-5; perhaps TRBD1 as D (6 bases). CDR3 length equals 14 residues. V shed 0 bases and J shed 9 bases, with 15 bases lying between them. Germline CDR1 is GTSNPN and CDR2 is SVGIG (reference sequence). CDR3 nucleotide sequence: TGTGCCTGGAGTGTAGATAGGGGGGTGTTGCCCCAGCATTTT. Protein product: CAWSVDRGVLPQHF.

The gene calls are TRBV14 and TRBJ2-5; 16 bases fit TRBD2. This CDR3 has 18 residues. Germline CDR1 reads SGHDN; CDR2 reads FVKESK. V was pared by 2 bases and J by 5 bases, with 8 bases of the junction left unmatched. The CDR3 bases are TGTGCCAGCAGCCAAACCGGGACTAGCGGGAGGGCCCGGGAGACCCAGTACTTC. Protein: CASSQTGTSGRARETQYF.

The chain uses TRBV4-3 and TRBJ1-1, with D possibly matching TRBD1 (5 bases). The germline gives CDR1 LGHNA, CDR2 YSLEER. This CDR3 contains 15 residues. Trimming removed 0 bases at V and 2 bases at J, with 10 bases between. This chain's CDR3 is CASSQDRRTNTEAFF. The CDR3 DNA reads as TGCGCCAGCAGCCAAGATCGGCGGACAAACACTGAAGCTTTCTTT.

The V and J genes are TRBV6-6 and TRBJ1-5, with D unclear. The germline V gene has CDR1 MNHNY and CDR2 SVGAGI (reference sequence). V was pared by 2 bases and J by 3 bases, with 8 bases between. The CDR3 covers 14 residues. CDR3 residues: CASSYRDLNQPQHF. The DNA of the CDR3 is TGTGCCAGCAGTTACCGCGACCTCAATCAGCCCCAGCATTTT.

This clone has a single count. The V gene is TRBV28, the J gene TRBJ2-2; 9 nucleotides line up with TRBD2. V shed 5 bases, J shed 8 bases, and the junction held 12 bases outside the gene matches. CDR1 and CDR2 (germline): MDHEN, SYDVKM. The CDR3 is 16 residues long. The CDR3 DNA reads TGTGCCAGCAGTCCCGCCGCGGGGGGGCCATCGGGGGAGCTGTTTTTT. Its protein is CASSPAAGGPSGELFF.